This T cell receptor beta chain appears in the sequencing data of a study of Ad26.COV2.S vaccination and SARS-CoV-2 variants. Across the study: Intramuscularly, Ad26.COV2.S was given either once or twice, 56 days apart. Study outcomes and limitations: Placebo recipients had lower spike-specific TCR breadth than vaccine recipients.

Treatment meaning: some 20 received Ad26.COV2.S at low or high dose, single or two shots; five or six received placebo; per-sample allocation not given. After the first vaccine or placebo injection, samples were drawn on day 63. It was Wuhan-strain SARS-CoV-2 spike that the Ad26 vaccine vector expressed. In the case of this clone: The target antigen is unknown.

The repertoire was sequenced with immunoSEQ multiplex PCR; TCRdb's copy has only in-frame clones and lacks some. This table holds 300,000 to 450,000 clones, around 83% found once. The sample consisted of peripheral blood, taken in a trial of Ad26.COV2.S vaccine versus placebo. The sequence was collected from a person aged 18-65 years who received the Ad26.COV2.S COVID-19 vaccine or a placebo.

Here the CDR3 reads CASSAGQSSYNEQFF. DNA for the CDR3: TGTGCCAGCAGTGCTGGACAGAGCTCCTACAATGAGCAGTTCTTC. This chain links TRBV7-2 with TRBJ2-1, with TRBD1 as a possible D gene (6 bases). V was cut by 6 bases and J by 0 bases, with 12 bases left in between. This CDR3 is built from 15 residues. Germline V gene lookup returns CDR1 SGHTA and CDR2 FQGNSA.